This T cell receptor beta chain was profiled in a study of OX40 agonist ivuxolimab in advanced cancers. For the study at large: Patients achieving partial responses numbered three: one hepatocellular carcinoma case and two cutaneous melanoma cases.

If patients had autoimmune disease history or systemic immunosuppression, they were excluded. V lost 7 bases and J lost 2; bases outside the gene matches: 5. The CDR3 covers 14 residues. Germline-derived CDR1 and CDR2 are SGHTS and YDEGEE. The table came from immunoSEQ multiplex PCR; TCRdb's copy has only in-frame clones and leaves some out. In the table there are nearly 60,000 clones, approximately 89% of which are singletons. This chain uses TRBV5-8 with TRBJ2-2; 7 positions match TRBD1. The clonotype comes from an adult with an advanced solid tumor such as melanoma, head and neck, liver or kidney cancer. The sequences come from CD4+ or CD8+ T cells sorted from blood, collected in a trial of the OX40 agonist ivuxolimab. The CDR3 loop is CASGDRSNTGELFF. The CDR3 DNA sequence: TGTGCCAGCGGGGACAGATCAAACACCGGGGAGCTGTTTTTT.